At least ten counts were recorded for the clone carrying this T cell receptor beta chain. What it binds is not known. CDR1 MNHNY and CDR2 SVGAGI come from the germline V gene (reference sequence). The CDR3 is made up of 12 amino acids. Trimming cost V 5 bases and J 5 bases; bases outside gene matches: 2. This specimen comes from a study of T-cell reconstitution after alpha-beta-depleted transplantation in children. Using unique molecular identifiers, the investigators prepared the TCRbeta library. In TCRdb, the PCR reads were re-called with MiXCR into one record per CDR3 protein. The table records about 640,000 distinct CDR3 sequences, 13% of them present only once. Study observations and caveats: From surviving recipient T cells and thymic progenitors came the high day-60 TCRbeta diversity observed in some patients. T cells produced anew were the main source of T-cell counts and diversity one year after transplant.

Here the sequenced sample was PBMCs, mostly from graft donor cells, taken 360 days after TCRalphabeta/CD19-depleted stem cell transplant. The receptor comes from a male patient between 5 and 17 years old who had a stem cell transplant for acute myeloid leukemia, so the T cells may come from the graft donor. The chain recombines TRBV6-6 with TRBJ2-5; 7 positions agree with TRBD2. The CDR3 reads CASSGLVETQYF. In DNA form, the CDR3 reads TGTGCCAGCAGTGGACTAGTGGAGACCCAGTACTTC.